Shown below are 3 T cell receptor beta chains from a single sample sequenced in a study of cytomegalovirus exposure and HLA in healthy donors. This PCR relied on a set of 60 Vbeta primers and 13 Jbeta primers. Measured with immunoSEQ multiplex PCR; TCRdb has only the in-frame clones, and not every one. The sample gives more than 200,000 clones, 60% to 80% of which show up once; 1.8% is in the top ten. The specimen sequenced was PBMCs. Receptors originate from a male donor in good health and CMV-seronegative.

This sequence joins TRBV7-2 and TRBJ2-7; TRBD2 matches 8 bases. Germline values: CDR1 SGHTA, CDR2 FQGNSA. V shed 0 bases and J 6 bases; nucleotides not matched to a gene: 4. The CDR3 spans 14 residues. The CDR3 here is CASSLAGGAGEQYF. The DNA of the CDR3 is TGTGCCAGCAGCTTAGCCGGGGGGGCGGGCGAGCAGTACTTC.

The rearrangement joins TRBV6-1 to TRBJ2-2; 8 nucleotides agree with TRBD1. Germline V gene sequence: CDR1 MNHNS, CDR2 SASEGT. This CDR3 is built from 14 residues. Unmatched junction bases numbered 3, after V lost 6 bases and J lost 3 bases. The CDR3, as DNA: TGTGCCAGCAGGTTGGGACAGGACACCGGGGAGCTGTTTTTT. Amino acid sequence: CASRLGQDTGELFF.

In nucleotides, the CDR3 is TGTGCCAGCTCAAGGCAGGGGGGTCTCCTCTCCTACGAGCAGTACTTC. It translates to CASSRQGGLLSYEQYF. J is TRBJ2-7 and V is TRBV18, with a possible D match to TRBD1 (7 bases). The CDR3 consists of 16 residues. The germline gives CDR1 KGHSH, CDR2 LQKENI. Trimming took off 5 bases at V and 0 bases at J, with 17 bases between the two ends.